This TCR beta chain was captured by sequencing in a study of shared clonotypes between healthy human individuals. Positively selected for CCR7, the CD45RO-negative cells used as naive CD8 cells excluded terminally differentiated effector memory CD45RA+ cells. This clone has just one count. Measured with immunoSEQ multiplex PCR; TCRdb has only the in-frame clones, and not every one. The sample has about 2.1 million clones; around 95% are singletons. Sequenced sample: naive CD8+ T cells from PBMCs. The TCR was taken from a young man in good health. Some clones in this sample may be carry-over from other donors' samples.

This CDR3 reads CASSKGAPNTDTQYF. As DNA, the CDR3 is TGTGCCAGCAGCAAAGGGGCCCCTAACACAGATACGCAGTATTTT. This chain uses TRBV21-1 with TRBJ2-3; no DNA check was done on the table's D call, TRBD1. TRBV21-1 is deemed a pseudogene. The CDR3 has 15 residues.